Listed below are T cell receptor beta chains from one sample, sequenced in a study of post-analysis software for immune sequencing data. TCRdb re-called the PCR reads through MiXCR, storing one row per CDR3 protein. This table holds about 180,000 distinct CDR3 sequences, approximately 30% found once. The sample comprised blood. Every receptor here comes from a girl aged 5-17 years with multiple sclerosis. CDR3s include the opening cysteine and the closing phenylalanine or tryptophan. Fields, in order: CDR3 length, V gene, CDR3 protein.

>12|TRBV30
CAWSVLSNEQFF
>17|TRBV12-3/TRBV12-4
CASSRNPPGQGANGYTF
>16|TRBV27
CASSLSGTPMNTEAFF
>16|TRBV7-2
CASSPRLAVSSYEQYF
>11|TRBV25-1
CASSGNYEQYF
>14|TRBV5-5
CASSFRQGEEKLFF
>13|TRBV10-2
CASGGDPDYEQYF
>16|TRBV6-6
CASSYSGQARSAGYTF
>14|TRBV20-1
CSARDTGRDTEAFF
>16|TRBV27
CASSTSTGEGFYEQYF
>10|TRBV6-6
CASRGYGYTF
>14|TRBV11-1
CASSATSRRNEQFF
>12|TRBV29-1
CSVQGARTEAFF
>16|TRBV6-5
CASRPGQTAGKLSLHF
>15|TRBV4-1
CASSQFDRANTEAFF
>15|TRBV28
CASSLGGAATDTQYF
>17|TRBV6-2/TRBV6-3
CASNEPRGPGGPNEQYF
>18|TRBV6-5
CASSYADRGREDTDTQYF
>15|TRBV14
CASRVLDRGGDGYTF
>15|TRBV9
CASSRDRAPSYEQYF
>13|TRBV13
CASSGGYTDTQYF
>18|TRBV5-1
CASSLVPGLAGVGNEQFF
>14|TRBV6-5
CASSGLGGDTEAFF
>13|TRBV24-1
CATSPPGANVLTF
>14|TRBV10-3
CAIRQTEMNTEAFF
>13|TRBV27
CASKGGVGGEQYF
>11|TRBV6-2/TRBV6-3
CATGGRYEQYF
>14|TRBV12-3/TRBV12-4
CASSTDRGSSPLHF
>13|TRBV3-1
CASSQFATEKQYF
>13|TRBV29-1
CSGVAGIYNEQFF
>13|TRBV24-1
CATSDAREKDYTF
>14|TRBV20-1
CSARDGGGNQPQHF
>14|TRBV6-6
CASSPGTAYYEQYF
>13|TRBV2
CASLRDRNSPLHF
>18|TRBV5-1
CASSTPTRRSGSTDTQYF
>17|TRBV5-1
CASTGGASGRATDTQYF
>15|TRBV5-8
CASSKGTSPLYEQYF
>13|TRBV11-2
CASNPQGFAGYTF
>14|TRBV19
CASSIRAENTEAFF
>14|TRBV5-1
CASSLELANYEQYF
>13|TRBV6-6
CASSYVAYNEQFF
>12|TRBV15
CATAAGNTEAFF
>11|TRBV20-1
CSAPGVTEAFF
>14|TRBV20-1
CSARGGRRNTEAFF
>15|TRBV9
CASSLALGGDNEQFF
>15|TRBV5-1
CASSLQGPNTGELFF
>12|TRBV29-1
CSGDRNTGELFF
>13|TRBV14
CASKRSGANVLTF